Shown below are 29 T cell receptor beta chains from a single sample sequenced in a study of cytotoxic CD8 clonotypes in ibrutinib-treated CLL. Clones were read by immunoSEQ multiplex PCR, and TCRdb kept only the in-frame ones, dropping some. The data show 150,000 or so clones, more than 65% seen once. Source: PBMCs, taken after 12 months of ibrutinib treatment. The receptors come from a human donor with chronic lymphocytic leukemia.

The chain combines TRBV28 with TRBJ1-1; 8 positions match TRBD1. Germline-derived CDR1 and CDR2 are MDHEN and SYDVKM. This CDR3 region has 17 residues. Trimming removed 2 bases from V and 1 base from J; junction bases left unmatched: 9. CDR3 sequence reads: CASSLSWTGIGNTEAFF. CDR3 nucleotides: TGTGCCAGCAGTTTAAGTTGGACAGGGATCGGGAACACTGAAGCTTTCTTT.

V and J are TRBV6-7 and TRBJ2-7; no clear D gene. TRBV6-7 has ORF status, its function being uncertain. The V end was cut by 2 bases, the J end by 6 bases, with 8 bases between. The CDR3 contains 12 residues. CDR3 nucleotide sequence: TGTGCCAGCAGTTACGATCTCCTCGAGCAGTACTTC. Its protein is CASSYDLLEQYF.

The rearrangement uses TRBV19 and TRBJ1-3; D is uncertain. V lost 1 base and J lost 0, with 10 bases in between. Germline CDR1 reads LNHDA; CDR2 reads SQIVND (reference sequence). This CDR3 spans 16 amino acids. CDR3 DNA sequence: TGTGCCAGTAGTATAGTACCACGGAGCTCTGGAAACACCATATATTTT. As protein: CASSIVPRSSGNTIYF.

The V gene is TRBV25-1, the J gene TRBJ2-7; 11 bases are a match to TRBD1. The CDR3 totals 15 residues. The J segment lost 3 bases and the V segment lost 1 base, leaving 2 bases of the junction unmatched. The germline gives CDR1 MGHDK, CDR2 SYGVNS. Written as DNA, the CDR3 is TGTGCCAGCAGTGAATGGGGACAGGGGGACTACGAGCAGTACTTC. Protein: CASSEWGQGDYEQYF.

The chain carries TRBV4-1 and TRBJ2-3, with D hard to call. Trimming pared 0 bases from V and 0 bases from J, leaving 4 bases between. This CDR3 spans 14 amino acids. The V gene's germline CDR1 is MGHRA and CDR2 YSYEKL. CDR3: CASSQDQSTDTQYF. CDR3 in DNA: TGCGCCAGCAGCCAAGATCAGAGCACAGATACGCAGTATTTT.

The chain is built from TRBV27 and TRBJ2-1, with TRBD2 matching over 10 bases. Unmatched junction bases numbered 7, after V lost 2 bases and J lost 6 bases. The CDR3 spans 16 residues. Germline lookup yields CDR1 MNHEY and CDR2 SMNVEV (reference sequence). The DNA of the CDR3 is TGTGCCAGCAGTTTACCGTCCAGCGGGGGGGCCAATGAGCAGTTCTTC. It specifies CASSLPSSGGANEQFF.

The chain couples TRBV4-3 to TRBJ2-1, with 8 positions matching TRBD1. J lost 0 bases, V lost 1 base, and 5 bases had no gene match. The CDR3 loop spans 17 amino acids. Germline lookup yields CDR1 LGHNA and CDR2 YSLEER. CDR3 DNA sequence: TGCGCCAGCAGCCAAGGGTTGGACAGGGCCTCCTACAATGAGCAGTTCTTC. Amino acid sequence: CASSQGLDRASYNEQFF.

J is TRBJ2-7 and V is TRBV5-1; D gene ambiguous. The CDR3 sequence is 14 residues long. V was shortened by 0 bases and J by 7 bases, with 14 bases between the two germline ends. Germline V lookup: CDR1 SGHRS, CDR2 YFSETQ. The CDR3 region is CASSLERAMGEQYF. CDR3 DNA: TGCGCCAGCAGCTTGGAACGGGCGATGGGTGAGCAGTACTTC. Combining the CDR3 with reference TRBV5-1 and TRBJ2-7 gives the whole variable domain KAGVTQTPRYLIKTRGQQVTLSCSPISGHRSVSWYQQTPGQGLQFLFEYFSETQRNKGNFPGRFSGRQFSNSRSEMNVSTLELGDSALYLCASSLERAMGEQYFGPGTRLTVT.

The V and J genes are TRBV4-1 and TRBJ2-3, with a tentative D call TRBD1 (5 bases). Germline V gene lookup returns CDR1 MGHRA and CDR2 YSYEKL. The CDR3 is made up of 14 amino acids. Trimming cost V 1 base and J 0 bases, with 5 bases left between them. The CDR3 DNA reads TGCGCCAGCAGCCAAGGACAGAGCACAGATACGCAGTATTTT. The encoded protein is CASSQGQSTDTQYF.

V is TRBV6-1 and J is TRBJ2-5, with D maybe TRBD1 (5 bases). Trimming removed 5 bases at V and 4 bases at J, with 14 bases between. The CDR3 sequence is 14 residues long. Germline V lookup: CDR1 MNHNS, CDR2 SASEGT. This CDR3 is CASSRGLEAETQYF. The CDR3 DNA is TGTGCCAGCAGTAGGGGTTTAGAGGCAGAGACCCAGTACTTC.

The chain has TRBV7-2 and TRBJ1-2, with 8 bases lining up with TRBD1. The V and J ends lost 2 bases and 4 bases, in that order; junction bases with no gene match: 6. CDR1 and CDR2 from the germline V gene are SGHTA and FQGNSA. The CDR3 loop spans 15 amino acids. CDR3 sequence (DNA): TGTGCCAGCAGCTTAATGCTGGACAGGGTCTATGGCTACACCTTC. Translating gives CASSLMLDRVYGYTF.

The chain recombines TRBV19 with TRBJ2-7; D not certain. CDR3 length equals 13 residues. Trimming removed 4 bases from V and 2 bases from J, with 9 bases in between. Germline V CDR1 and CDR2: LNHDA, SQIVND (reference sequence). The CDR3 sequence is CASSTTVTYEQYF. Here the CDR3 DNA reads TGTGCCAGTAGTACAACAGTTACCTACGAGCAGTACTTC.

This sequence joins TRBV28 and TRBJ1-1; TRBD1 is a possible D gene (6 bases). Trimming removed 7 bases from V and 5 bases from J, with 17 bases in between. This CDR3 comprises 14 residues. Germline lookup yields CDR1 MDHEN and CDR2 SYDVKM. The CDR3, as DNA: TGTGCCAGCACTCTTCTACCAGGGGAAACTGAAGCTTTCTTT. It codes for CASTLLPGETEAFF.

Here the CDR3 reads CSVEDQEDTQYF. The CDR3 DNA is TGCAGCGTTGAAGATCAAGAGGATACGCAGTATTTT. The rearrangement uses TRBV29-1 and TRBJ2-3; unclear D gene. The CDR3 has 12 amino acids. Germline loops: CDR1 SQVTM, CDR2 ANQGSEA. V dropped 0 bases and J dropped 6 bases, with 7 bases sitting between them.

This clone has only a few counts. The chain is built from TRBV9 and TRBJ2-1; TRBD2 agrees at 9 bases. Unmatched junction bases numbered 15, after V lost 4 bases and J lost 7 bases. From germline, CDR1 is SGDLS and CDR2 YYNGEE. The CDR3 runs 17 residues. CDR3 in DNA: TGTGCCAGCAGCTCCCAAGGAGGGGCGGGAGGGCCGAATGAGCAGTTCTTC. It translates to CASSSQGGAGGPNEQFF.

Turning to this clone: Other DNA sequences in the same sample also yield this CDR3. The CDR3 sequence: CASSPIADTQYF. The DNA for the CDR3 is TGTGCCAGCAGCCCAATAGCAGATACGCAGTATTTT. The V gene is TRBV7-9, the J gene TRBJ2-3, with D uncertain. The CDR3 is 12 amino acids. CDR1 and CDR2 (germline): SEHNR, FQNEAQ (reference sequence). Trimming left V 5 bases short and J 4 bases short, with 7 bases between.

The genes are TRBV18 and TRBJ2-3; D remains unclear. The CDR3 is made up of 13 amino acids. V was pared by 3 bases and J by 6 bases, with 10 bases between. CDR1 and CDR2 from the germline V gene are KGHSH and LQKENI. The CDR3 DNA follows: TGTGCCAGCTCACCTGCCCCCGGTGATACGCAGTATTTT. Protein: CASSPAPGDTQYF.

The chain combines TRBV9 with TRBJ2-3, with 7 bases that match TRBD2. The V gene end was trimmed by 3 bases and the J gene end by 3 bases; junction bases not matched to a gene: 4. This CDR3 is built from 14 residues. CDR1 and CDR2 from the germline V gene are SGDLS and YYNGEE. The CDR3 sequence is CASSARGETDTQYF. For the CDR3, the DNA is TGTGCCAGCAGCGCACGGGGGGAAACAGATACGCAGTATTTT.

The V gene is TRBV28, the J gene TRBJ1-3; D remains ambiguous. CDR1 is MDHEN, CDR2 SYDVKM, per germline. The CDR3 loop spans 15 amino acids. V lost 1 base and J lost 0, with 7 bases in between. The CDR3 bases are TGTGCCAGCAGTTTATTGGCGAGCTCTGGAAACACCATATATTTT. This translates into CASSLLASSGNTIYF.

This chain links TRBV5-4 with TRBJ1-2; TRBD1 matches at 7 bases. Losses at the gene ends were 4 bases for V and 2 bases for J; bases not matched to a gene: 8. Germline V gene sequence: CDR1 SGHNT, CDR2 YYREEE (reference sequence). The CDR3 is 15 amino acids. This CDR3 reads CASSVAQTGNYGYTF. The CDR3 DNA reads TGTGCCAGCAGCGTAGCCCAGACAGGGAACTATGGCTACACCTTC.

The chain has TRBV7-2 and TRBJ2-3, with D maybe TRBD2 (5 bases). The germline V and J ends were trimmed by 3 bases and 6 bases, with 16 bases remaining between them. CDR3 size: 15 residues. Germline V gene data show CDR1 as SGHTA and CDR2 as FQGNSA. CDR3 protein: CASSLPLGPGDTQYF. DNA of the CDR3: TGTGCCAGCAGCTTGCCCCTCGGACCGGGGGATACGCAGTATTTT.

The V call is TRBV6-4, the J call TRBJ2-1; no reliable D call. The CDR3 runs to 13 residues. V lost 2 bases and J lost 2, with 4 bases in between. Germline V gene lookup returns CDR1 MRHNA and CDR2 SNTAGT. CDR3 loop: CASSDGPYNEQFF. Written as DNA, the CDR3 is TGTGCCAGCAGTGACGGGCCCTACAATGAGCAGTTCTTC.

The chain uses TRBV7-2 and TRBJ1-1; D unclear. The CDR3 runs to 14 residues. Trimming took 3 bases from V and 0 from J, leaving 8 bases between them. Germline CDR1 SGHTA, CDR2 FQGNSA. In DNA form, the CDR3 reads TGTGCCAGCAGCTTGTCAGACATGAACACTGAAGCTTTCTTT. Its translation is CASSLSDMNTEAFF. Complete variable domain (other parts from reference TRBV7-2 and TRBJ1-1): GAGVSQSPSNKVTEKGKDVELRCDPISGHTALYWYRQSLGQGLEFLIYFQGNSAPDKSGLPSDRFSAERTGGSVSTLTIQRTQQEDSAVYLCASSLSDMNTEAFFGQGTRLTVV.

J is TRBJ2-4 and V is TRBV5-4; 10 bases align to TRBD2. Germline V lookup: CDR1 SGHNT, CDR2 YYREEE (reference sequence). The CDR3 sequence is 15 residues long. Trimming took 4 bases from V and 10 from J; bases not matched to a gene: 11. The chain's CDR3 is CASSLTGTSESIQYF. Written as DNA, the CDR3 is TGTGCCAGCAGCCTAACGGGGACTAGCGAGAGTATTCAGTACTTC.

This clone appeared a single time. CDR3 region: CASSFVLQGYGYTF. The CDR3 nucleotides are TGTGCCAGCAGTTTCGTCCTGCAGGGCTATGGCTACACCTTC. The chain joins TRBV28 to TRBJ1-2; a possible D gene is TRBD1 (5 bases). Trimming cost V 3 bases and J 4 bases, with 12 bases left between them. This CDR3 is 14 amino acids long. CDR1 MDHEN and CDR2 SYDVKM come from the germline V gene.

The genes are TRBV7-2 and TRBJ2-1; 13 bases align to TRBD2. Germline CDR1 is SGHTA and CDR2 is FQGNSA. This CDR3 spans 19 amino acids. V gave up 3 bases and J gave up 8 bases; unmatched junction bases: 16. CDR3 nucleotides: TGTGCCAGCAGCTTCTTCTCATCCCGGACTAGCGGGAGTACCCATGAGCAGTTCTTC. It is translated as CASSFFSSRTSGSTHEQFF.

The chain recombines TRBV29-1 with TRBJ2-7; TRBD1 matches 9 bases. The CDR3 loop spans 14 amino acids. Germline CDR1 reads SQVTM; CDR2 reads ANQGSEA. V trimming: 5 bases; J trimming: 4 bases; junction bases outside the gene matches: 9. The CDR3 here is CSVRPGTGLYEQYF. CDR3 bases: TGCAGCGTTCGACCCGGGACAGGGCTGTACGAGCAGTACTTC.

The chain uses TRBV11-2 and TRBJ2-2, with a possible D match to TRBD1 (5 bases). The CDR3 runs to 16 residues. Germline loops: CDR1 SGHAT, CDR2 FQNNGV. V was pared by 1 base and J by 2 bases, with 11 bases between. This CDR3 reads CASSLVPGLNTGELFF. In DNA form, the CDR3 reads TGTGCCAGCAGCTTAGTGCCAGGGCTTAACACCGGGGAGCTGTTTTTT.

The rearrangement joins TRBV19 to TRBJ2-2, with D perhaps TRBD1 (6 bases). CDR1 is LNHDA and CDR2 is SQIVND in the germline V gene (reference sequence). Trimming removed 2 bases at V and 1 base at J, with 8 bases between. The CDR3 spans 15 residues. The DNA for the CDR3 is TGTGCCAGTAGTATAAACAGGGAGAACACCGGGGAGCTGTTTTTT. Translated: CASSINRENTGELFF.